The TCR beta chain under discussion was sequenced for a study of blood T cell repertoires in COVID-19. The junction had 3 bases not matched to a gene; V was cut back by 2 bases and J by 1 base. CDR1 and CDR2 (germline): MGHRA, YSYEKL. The CDR3 spans 16 residues. This table comes from immunoSEQ multiplex PCR, and its TCRdb copy is limited to in-frame clones, with some not included. The data contain over 250,000 clones, 75% to 90% of them singletons. Seattle patients were enrolled during active infection and followed longitudinally. The sequence came from a woman in her 70s with COVID-19, enrolled during active disease. The sample comprised peripheral blood. The J gene is TRBJ2-3, the V gene TRBV4-1; TRBD2 matches 10 bases. CDR3 in amino acids: CASSQSGTSGTDTQYF. The CDR3 DNA reads as TGCGCCAGCAGCCAATCAGGGACTAGCGGCACAGATACGCAGTATTTT.